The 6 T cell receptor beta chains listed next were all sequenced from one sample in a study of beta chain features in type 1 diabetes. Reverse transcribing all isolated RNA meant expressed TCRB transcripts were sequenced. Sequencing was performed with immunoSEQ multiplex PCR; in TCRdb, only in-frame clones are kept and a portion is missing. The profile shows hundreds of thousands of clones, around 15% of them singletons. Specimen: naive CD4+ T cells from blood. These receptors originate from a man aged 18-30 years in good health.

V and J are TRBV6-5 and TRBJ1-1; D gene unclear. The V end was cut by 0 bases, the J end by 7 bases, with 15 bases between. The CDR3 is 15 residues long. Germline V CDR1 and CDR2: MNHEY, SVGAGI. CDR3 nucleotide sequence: TGTGCCAGCAGTTACTCGCTTGATCGCGGAGTTGAAGCTTTCTTT. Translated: CASSYSLDRGVEAFF.

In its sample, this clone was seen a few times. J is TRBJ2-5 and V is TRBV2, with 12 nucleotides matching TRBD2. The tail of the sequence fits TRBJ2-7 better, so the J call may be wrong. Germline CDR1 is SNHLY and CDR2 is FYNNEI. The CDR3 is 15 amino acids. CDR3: CASSPTSGRDYEQYF. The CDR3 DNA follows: TGTGCCAGCAGTCCGACTAGCGGGAGAGACTACGAGCAGTACTTC.

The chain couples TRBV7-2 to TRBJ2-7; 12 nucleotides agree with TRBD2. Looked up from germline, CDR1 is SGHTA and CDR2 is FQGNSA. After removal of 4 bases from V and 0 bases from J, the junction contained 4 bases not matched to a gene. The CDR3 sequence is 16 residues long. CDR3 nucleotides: TGTGCCAGCAGCTGGGCGACTAGCGGGAGCTCCTACGAGCAGTACTTC. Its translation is CASSWATSGSSYEQYF.

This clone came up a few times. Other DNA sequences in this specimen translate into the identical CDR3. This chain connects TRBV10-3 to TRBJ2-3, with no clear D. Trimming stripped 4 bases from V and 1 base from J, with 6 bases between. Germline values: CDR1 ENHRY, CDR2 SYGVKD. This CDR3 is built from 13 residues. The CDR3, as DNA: TGTGCCATCAGTGGTCGGGGCACAGATACGCAGTATTTT. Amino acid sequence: CAISGRGTDTQYF.

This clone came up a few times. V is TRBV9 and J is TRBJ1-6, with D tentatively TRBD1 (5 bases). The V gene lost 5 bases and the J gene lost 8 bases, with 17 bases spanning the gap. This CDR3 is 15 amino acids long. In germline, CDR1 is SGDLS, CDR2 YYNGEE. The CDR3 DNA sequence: TGTGCCAGCAGTGCAGGGAATACGAGGGATTCACCCCTCCACTTT. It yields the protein CASSAGNTRDSPLHF.

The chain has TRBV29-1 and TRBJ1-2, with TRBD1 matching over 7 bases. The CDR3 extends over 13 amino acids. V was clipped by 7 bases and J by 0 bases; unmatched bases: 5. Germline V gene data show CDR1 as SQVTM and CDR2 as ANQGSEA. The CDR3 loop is CSAPQGTNYGYTF. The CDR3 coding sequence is TGCAGCGCCCCACAGGGGACTAACTATGGCTACACCTTC.